The 24 T cell receptor beta chains below all came from one sample that was sequenced in a study of T cell repertoires in cytomegalovirus infection. These receptors have no known antigen. TCRdb reprocessed the reads with MiXCR, giving one entry per CDR3 protein. The sample lists 650,000 to 900,000 distinct CDR3 sequences; around 29% were seen once. The source material was cultured CD8+ T cells from PBMCs, sampled from culture after CMV antigen stimulation. Source of these receptors: a human donor in good health (CMV status not recorded). Some clones in this sample may be carry-over from other donors' samples.

The V call is TRBV15, the J call TRBJ2-5; possibly TRBD1 or TRBD2 for D (6 bases each). Germline lookup yields CDR1 LNHNV and CDR2 YYDKDF (reference sequence). This CDR3 has 17 amino acids. V was trimmed by 1 base and J by 0 bases, leaving 15 bases between them. CDR3 in amino acids: CATSRVGGTTNQETQYF. For the CDR3, the DNA is TGTGCCACCAGCAGAGTCGGAGGGACAACTAACCAAGAGACCCAGTACTTC.

This clonotype has only a few counts. V usage is TRBV7-6 and J usage is TRBJ1-4; no clear D. From germline, CDR1 is SGHVS and CDR2 FNYEAQ. V lost 4 bases and J 7 bases, leaving 10 bases between the germline ends. The CDR3 contains 13 residues. The CDR3 loop reads CASSSPWGEKLFF. CDR3 DNA: TGTGCCAGCAGCTCACCATGGGGTGAAAAACTGTTTTTT. The variable domain in full, completed from reference TRBV7-6 and TRBJ1-4, reads GAGVSQSPRYKVTKRGQDVALRCDPISGHVSLYWYRQALGQGPEFLTYFNYEAQQDKSGLPNDRFSAERPEGSISTLTIQRTEQRDSAMYRCASSSPWGEKLFFGSGTQLSVL.

This clonotype was detected only a few times. The V gene is TRBV7-9, the J gene TRBJ2-1; 11 nucleotides agree with TRBD2. The CDR3 extends over 15 amino acids. Germline lookup yields CDR1 SEHNR and CDR2 FQNEAQ (reference sequence). V was pared by 7 bases and J by 2 bases, with 4 bases of the junction left unmatched. The CDR3 DNA reads as TGTGCCAGCAACCGGGGACTAGCGGCCTACAATGAGCAGTTCTTC. Translating it yields CASNRGLAAYNEQFF.

This clonotype appeared a single time. The chain recombines TRBV29-1 with TRBJ2-3; no clear D. This CDR3 comprises 11 residues. Germline V gene sequence: CDR1 SQVTM, CDR2 ANQGSEA. V dropped 3 bases and J dropped 6 bases, with 7 bases sitting between them. CDR3 protein: CSVEQPDTQYF. The CDR3, as DNA: TGCAGCGTTGAGCAGCCGGATACGCAGTATTTT.

This chain connects TRBV20-1 to TRBJ2-2; no firm D call. The CDR3 contains 14 residues. Germline V lookup: CDR1 DFQATT, CDR2 SNEGSKA (reference sequence). V lost 5 bases and J 0 bases, leaving 10 bases between the germline ends. CDR3 amino acids: CSAFDTANTGELFF. The CDR3 DNA reads TGCAGTGCTTTCGACACGGCGAACACCGGGGAGCTGTTTTTT.

V usage is TRBV6-1 and J usage is TRBJ2-2; D gene unclear. This CDR3 has 14 amino acids. Germline V gives CDR1 MNHNS, CDR2 SASEGT. Between the trimmed V and J ends, which lost 2 bases and 7 bases, there was a span of 11 bases. The CDR3 DNA reads TGTGCCAGCAGTGAAAGGCTCTCGGGCGGGGAGCTGTTTTTT. The encoded protein is CASSERLSGGELFF.

V and J are TRBV7-2 and TRBJ2-3, with 12 bases matching TRBD2. Germline CDR1 SGHTA, CDR2 FQGNSA. The CDR3 consists of 15 residues. The ends lost 6 bases at V and 11 bases at J; junction bases unmatched: 12. CDR3 residues: CASRSSGGASYGQYF. In DNA, the CDR3 is TGTGCCAGCAGATCTAGCGGGGGGGCCTCGTATGGGCAGTATTTT.

This clonotype occurred a few times. This sequence joins TRBV12-5 and TRBJ1-1; 7 bases fit TRBD1. Germline-derived CDR1 and CDR2 are LGHNT and FRNRAP. Losses at the gene ends were 3 bases for V and 3 bases for J; bases not matched to a gene: 10. The length of the CDR3 is 16 residues. The CDR3 spells CASGFVTGTDDTEAFF. The DNA of the CDR3 is TGTGCTAGTGGTTTCGTGACAGGGACGGATGACACTGAAGCTTTCTTT. Variable domain in full (rest from reference TRBV12-5 and TRBJ1-1): DARVTQTPRHKVTEMGQEVTMRCQPILGHNTVFWYRQTMMQGLELLAYFRNRAPLDDSGMPKDRFSAEMPDATLATLKIQPSEPRDSAVYFCASGFVTGTDDTEAFFGQGTRLTVV.

There are a few counts of this clonotype. The chain combines TRBV6-2 or TRBV6-3 with TRBJ2-1; TRBD2 agrees at 12 bases. The CDR3 is made up of 16 amino acids. V lost 2 bases to trimming and J lost 5 bases; unmatched junction nucleotides: 4. Germline values: CDR1 MNHEY, CDR2 SVGEGT. CDR3 residues: CASSYARTSGDNEQFF. The CDR3 bases are TGTGCCAGCAGTTACGCCCGGACTAGCGGGGACAATGAGCAGTTCTTC.

This clonotype has ten or more counts. The gene calls are TRBV4-2 and TRBJ2-7; the D gene is possibly TRBD1 (6 bases). Deletions cut 5 bases from V and 3 bases from J, with 20 bases between. Germline CDR1 LGHNA, CDR2 YNFKEQ. The CDR3 covers 16 residues. CDR3 loop: CASSAKYTGRVYEQYF. The CDR3 nucleotides are TGTGCCAGCAGCGCAAAGTATACAGGGAGAGTCTACGAGCAGTACTTC.

This clonotype was seen only a few times. This chain links TRBV7-9 with TRBJ1-5; D is perhaps TRBD1 (6 bases). The V end lost 5 bases, the J end lost 2 bases, and 13 bases lay between the germline ends. The germline V gene encodes CDR1 SEHNR and CDR2 FQNEAQ (reference sequence). The CDR3 consists of 15 residues. As DNA, the CDR3 is TGTGCCAGCAGCCCGGGACACTTTGGCAATCAGCCCCAGCATTTT. Amino acids: CASSPGHFGNQPQHF.

This clonotype was observed a handful of times. The chain combines TRBV10-3 with TRBJ2-3; TRBD1 matches 9 bases. The CDR3 contains 14 residues. The germline gives CDR1 ENHRY, CDR2 SYGVKD. The junction had 8 bases not matched to a gene; V was cut back by 10 bases and J by 3 bases. This chain's CDR3 is CATIGTGRTDTQYF. In DNA form, the CDR3 reads TGTGCCACAATCGGGACAGGGAGGACAGATACGCAGTATTTT.

The chain couples TRBV19 to TRBJ2-7; perhaps TRBD2 as D (6 bases). The CDR3 length is 13 residues. From germline, CDR1 is LNHDA and CDR2 SQIVND (reference sequence). V shed 5 bases and J shed 2 bases, with 10 bases lying between them. DNA of the CDR3: TGTGCCAGTAGTGTGGGACTTACCTACGAGCAGTACTTC. Its translation is CASSVGLTYEQYF.

This clonotype has more than one count but fewer than ten. This chain joins TRBV15 and TRBJ1-2; tentative D call: TRBD1 (5 bases). The CDR3 has 13 residues. In germline, CDR1 is LNHNV, CDR2 YYDKDF (reference sequence). Trimming shortened V by 1 base and J by 8 bases, and 11 bases separated the two germline ends. The CDR3 DNA sequence: TGTGCCACCAGCAGAGTTGACAGCGGAGGCTACACCTTC. Residues: CATSRVDSGGYTF.

The sample holds a few counts of this clonotype. The J gene is TRBJ1-1, the V gene TRBV7-9, with D unresolved. This CDR3 has 14 amino acids. The germline V gene has CDR1 SEHNR and CDR2 FQNEAQ (reference sequence). Trimming cost V 1 base and J 1 base, with 7 bases left between them. CDR3 DNA sequence: TGTGCCAGCAGCTTAGTGCAGTCGAACACTGAAGCTTTCTTT. This gives the protein CASSLVQSNTEAFF.

This clonotype has more than one count but fewer than ten. V gene TRBV4-2 combines with J gene TRBJ2-1, with 12 nucleotides matching TRBD2. Germline CDR1 LGHNA, CDR2 YNFKEQ. The V segment lost 1 base and the J segment 7 bases; nucleotides outside the gene matches: 14. This CDR3 has 19 residues. In nucleotides, the CDR3 is TGTGCCAGCAGCCAAGGGGTTCGGACTAGCGGGGCTCCGGGGAATGAGCAGTTCTTC. The encoded protein is CASSQGVRTSGAPGNEQFF.

The chain combines TRBV19 with TRBJ2-7; possibly TRBD2 for D (5 bases). CDR1 is LNHDA, CDR2 SQIVND, per germline (reference sequence). V lost 3 bases, J lost 3 bases, and 15 bases lay in between. This CDR3 has 15 amino acids. The CDR3 sequence: CASSMGVVGDYEQYF. CDR3 nucleotides: TGTGCCAGTAGTATGGGAGTAGTCGGGGACTACGAGCAGTACTTC.

V and J are TRBV12-3 or TRBV12-4 and TRBJ1-6; 8 bases agree with TRBD1. The CDR3 contains 16 residues. The J segment lost 10 bases and the V segment lost 2 bases, leaving 10 bases of the junction unmatched. This chain's CDR3 is CASSLRTGPANSPLHF. The DNA for the CDR3 is TGTGCCAGCAGTTTAAGGACAGGGCCCGCTAACTCACCCCTCCACTTT.

The chain has TRBV27 and TRBJ2-2; D call uncertain. Germline V gene data show CDR1 as MNHEY and CDR2 as SMNVEV (reference sequence). V was cut by 2 bases and J by 3 bases, with 7 bases left in between. The CDR3 consists of 14 residues. DNA of the CDR3: TGTGCCAGCAGTTTAAGTGTCTACACCGGGGAGCTGTTTTTT. Translating gives CASSLSVYTGELFF.

This clonotype was seen a few times. The rearrangement links TRBV5-6 to TRBJ2-3, with 8 bases fitting TRBD2. The ends lost 5 bases at V and 7 bases at J; junction bases unmatched: 9. CDR1 is SGHDT, CDR2 YYEEEE, per germline. The CDR3 spans 14 residues. For the CDR3, the DNA is TGTGCCAGCAGTCCCGGGACTAGTTTGTATACGCAGTATTTT. Encoded protein: CASSPGTSLYTQYF.

This chain connects TRBV11-2 to TRBJ2-5; 10 positions agree with TRBD2. J lost 5 bases, V lost 7 bases, and 4 bases had no gene match. Germline-derived CDR1 and CDR2 are SGHAT and FQNNGV. The CDR3 contains 13 residues. The CDR3 region is CASKRGGLETQYF. Written as DNA, the CDR3 is TGTGCCAGCAAGCGGGGGGGGTTGGAGACCCAGTACTTC.

The sample holds a few counts of this clonotype. This chain connects TRBV27 to TRBJ2-6; D gene ambiguous. Trimming removed 0 bases from V and 1 base from J, with 4 bases in between. This CDR3 has 15 amino acids. Germline V lookup: CDR1 MNHEY, CDR2 SMNVEV (reference sequence). The CDR3 DNA reads as TGTGCCAGCAGTTTATCAACATCTGGGGCCAACGTCCTGACTTTC. This translates into CASSLSTSGANVLTF.

The V and J genes are TRBV4-1 and TRBJ1-1; D possibly corresponds to TRBD1 (5 bases). The ends were cut back, 1 base at V and 3 bases at J, with 12 bases in the middle. The germline V gene has CDR1 MGHRA and CDR2 YSYEKL. The CDR3 consists of 15 residues. CDR3 coding DNA: TGCGCCAGCAGCCAAGTCTCGGTAGGGGACACTGAAGCTTTCTTT. Residues: CASSQVSVGDTEAFF.

This clonotype occurred a few times. The CDR3 DNA sequence: TGTGCCAGCAGCTTAGTTGTATTTAGGACAGCCCTGAACACCGGGGAGCTGTTTTTT. Its translation is CASSLVVFRTALNTGELFF. The chain recombines TRBV7-8 with TRBJ2-2, with D possibly TRBD1 on 6 matching bases. Trimming took off 1 base at V and 1 base at J, with 19 bases between the two ends. CDR1 SGHVS and CDR2 FQNEAQ come from the germline V gene. The CDR3 runs to 19 residues.